The following is a T cell receptor beta chain sequence with its context. The data derive from a study of technical replicates of blood from several donors. TCRdb's copy holds only in-frame clones and misses some; the assay was immunoSEQ multiplex PCR. The repertoire consists of some 100,000 clones, with around 96% occurring once and the leading ten covering 0.21%. The germline CDR1 and CDR2 sequences are SGHDT and YYEEEE. This CDR3 contains 14 residues. The V end was cut by 0 bases, the J end by 7 bases, with 13 bases between. The chain couples TRBV5-6 to TRBJ2-5; TRBD1 might be the D (6 bases). Material: T cells isolated from PBMCs. The sequence derives from a human donor in good health. Here the CDR3 reads CASSLGFPTGTQYF. The CDR3 DNA sequence: TGTGCCAGCAGCTTGGGGTTCCCGACAGGGACCCAGTACTTC. Looking up the rest from reference TRBV5-6 and TRBJ2-5 gives the full variable domain: DAGVTQSPTHLIKTRGQQVTLRCSPKSGHDTVSWYQQALGQGPQFIFQYYEEEERQRGNFPDRFSGHQFPNYSSELNVNALLLGDSALYLCASSLGFPTGTQYFGPGTRLLVL.